This T cell receptor beta chain is from a study of T cells in Graves' hyperthyroidism and ophthalmopathy. Amplified TCR beta CDR3 regions derived from RNA transcripts. The TCR CDR3 was amplified in a first-round RT-PCR using the HTBI primer set. TCRdb analysed the multiplex PCR reads with MiXCR anew, one entry per CDR3 protein. The sample consists of over 500,000 distinct CDR3 sequences, roughly 15% of them appearing once. This clonotype was found many times. V lost 6 bases to trimming and J lost 3 bases; unmatched junction nucleotides: 13. Germline V lookup: CDR1 MDHEN, CDR2 SYDVKM. The CDR3 contains 16 residues.

Source material: blood. This sequence was found in a woman aged 40-49 years with Graves' hyperthyroidism. This rearrangement joins TRBV28 to TRBJ2-5, with 7 positions matching TRBD1. CDR3 nucleotides: TGTGCCAGCAGCTCCGAACGACAGGGTGGGGAAGAGACCCAGTACTTC. This encodes CASSSERQGGEETQYF.